The TCR beta chain described here comes from a study of shared clonotypes between healthy human individuals. Positive CCR7 selection of CD45RO-negative cells yielded the naive CD8 cells, and terminally differentiated effector memory CD45RA+ cells were excluded. Donors comprised only Caucasian adults living in Nashville, Tennessee. As concerns this clone: What it recognizes is unknown.

The CDR3 is 15 residues long. Per germline, CDR1 LGHNA and CDR2 YNFKEQ. J lost 0 bases, V lost 3 bases, and 5 bases had no gene match. Regarding the study as a whole: The diversity represented, both genetic and in exposure history, was limited by few donors. In general, naive subsets displayed greater estimated richness than memory subsets did.

Authors' processing steps: Without quality scores, immunoSEQ junctional reads could not be filtered like full-length reads. Here immunoSEQ multiplex PCR was the method, and the copy in TCRdb shows in-frame clones only, minus some. The V and J calls and clone size are taken from that table; D and trimming were inferred from the DNA. The data show about 1,900,000 clones, roughly 94% seen once. The rearrangement links TRBV4-2 to TRBJ2-7; 7 bases fit TRBD1. Material: naive CD8+ T cells sorted from blood. The TCR sequence derives from a man younger than 30 in good health. For the CDR3, the DNA is TGTGCCAGCAGCCAGAACGCAGGGGGCTCCTACGAGCAGTACTTC. It codes for CASSQNAGGSYEQYF.